A single sample gave rise to the 4 T cell receptor beta chains below, sequenced in a study of blood T cell repertoires in COVID-19. Assay: immunoSEQ multiplex PCR; the TCRdb copy retains only in-frame clones and omits some. The profile shows approximately 260,000 clones, under 90% of them singletons. What was sequenced was peripheral blood. Source of these receptors: a man aged 45-65 years with acute or convalescent COVID-19.

The chain couples TRBV6-5 to TRBJ1-1, with D tentatively TRBD1 (5 bases). The V end was cut by 5 bases, the J end by 0 bases, with 13 bases between. The CDR3 has 15 residues. The germline V gene encodes CDR1 MNHEY and CDR2 SVGAGI. CDR3 bases: TGTGCCAGCAGTCCCATGACAGTATTGAACACTGAAGCTTTCTTT. Protein sequence: CASSPMTVLNTEAFF.

The chain has TRBV10-3 and TRBJ1-1; no clear D gene. Germline-derived CDR1 and CDR2 are ENHRY and SYGVKD. V lost 1 base, J lost 2 bases, and 5 bases lay in between. The CDR3 runs 13 residues. CDR3 DNA: TGTGCCATCAGTGAGTTGGCTAACACTGAAGCTTTCTTT. Translated, it gives CAISELANTEAFF.

The genes are TRBV4-1 and TRBJ2-5; D gene uncertain. CDR3 length: 13 residues. CDR1 is MGHRA, CDR2 YSYEKL, per germline. The V end lost 3 bases, the J end lost 3 bases, and 8 bases lay between the germline ends. Here the CDR3 reads CASSHQMEETQYF. In DNA, the CDR3 is TGCGCCAGCAGCCATCAGATGGAAGAGACCCAGTACTTC.

V usage is TRBV4-1 and J usage is TRBJ1-6; no reliable D call. This CDR3 spans 14 amino acids. Looked up from germline, CDR1 is MGHRA and CDR2 is YSYEKL. Trimming took 2 bases from V and 7 from J, leaving 9 bases between them. Here the CDR3 reads CASSQQEGNSPLHF. For the CDR3, the DNA is TGCGCCAGCAGCCAACAGGAGGGAAATTCACCCCTCCACTTT.